This is a list of T cell receptor beta chains from one sample in a study of cytomegalovirus exposure and HLA in healthy donors. Method: immunoSEQ multiplex PCR; TCRdb's copy keeps in-frame clones and lacks some. The sample lists 95,000 to 150,000 clones; approximately 80% were seen once. The specimen was PBMCs. The receptors originated from a middle-aged woman in good health and CMV-seropositive. Each CDR3 is given with its conserved first and last residue.

>TRBJ2-3|TRBV9
CASSGTATDTQYF
>TRBJ1-5|TRBV19
CASTIRDRGNQPQHF
>TRBJ2-5|TRBV14
CASSHLDRGREETQYF
>TRBJ1-3|TRBV2
CASMEGTGNTIYF
>TRBJ2-3|TRBV5-1
CASSYELQGTDTQYF
>TRBJ2-7|TRBV11-2
CASRSSRGRYEQYF
>TRBJ2-3|TRBV4-2
CASSQDIANTQYF
>TRBJ2-3|TRBV4-1
CASSQNGVATDTQYF
>TRBJ1-2|TRBV30
CAWSDFGQGSGYTF
>TRBJ2-7|TRBV30
CAWSPPGTSGPQYF
>TRBJ2-3|TRBV6-5
CASSYSGIGTDTQYF
>TRBJ2-6|TRBV28
CASSFRSGANVLTF
>TRBJ2-2|TRBV5-1
CASSPQSPGQGRPGELFF
>TRBJ2-1|TRBV9
CASSPGQGGGNEQFF
>TRBJ2-1|TRBV7-3
CASSPGQGFNEQFF
>TRBJ2-3|TRBV29-1
CSVEGPAGGTDTQYF
>TRBJ2-7|TRBV6-6
CAISGLFGSNFEQYF
>TRBJ1-4|TRBV21-1
CASSSHSNEKLFF
>TRBJ1-2|TRBV2
CASSEGAEGYTF
>TRBJ2-1|TRBV6-5
CASSYGRPQDNEQFF
>TRBJ1-4|TRBV6-1
CASRPGQGGEKLFF
>TRBJ2-1|TRBV27
CASSPLGLAGVKEQFF
>TRBJ2-7|TRBV4-1
CASSQDLGTGSYEQYF
>TRBJ2-7|TRBV2
CASSERDRDVF
>TRBJ2-7|TRBV5-1
CASSATLLLSYEQYF
>TRBJ2-5|TRBV6-6
CASSYSRETQYF